This TCR beta chain originates from a study of identical twins. TCRdb reprocessed the 5' RACE reads with MiXCR, giving one entry per CDR3 protein. Among 1,800,000 or so distinct CDR3 sequences, roughly 35% were seen once, and the ten largest hold around 0.25%. CDR3 length: 18 residues. A word on this clonotype: Antigen specificity is unknown.

General study points: Cross-sectional statistics underpinned the conclusions; the same donors were not followed.

This sequence originates from a newborn girl in good health. The chain couples TRBV21-1 to TRBJ2-3; no DNA check was done on the table's D call, TRBD2. TRBV21-1 constitutes a pseudogene. Sequences were obtained from cord blood. The CDR3 region is CASSKCGGGAGRVNTQYF. The CDR3 nucleotides are TGTGCCAGCAGCAAATGTGGGGGAGGGGCAGGGAGGGTAAATACGCAGTATTTT.